This entry features one T cell receptor (beta chain) sequence. The data were taken from a study of blood T cell repertoires in COVID-19. Original methodology: It was from reference gene primer amplification that nucleated cell counts were estimated. Data came from immunoSEQ multiplex PCR; TCRdb stores just in-frame clones and leaves some out. V, J and clone size are those of that table, while D and trimming were read from the DNA. The table lists around 300,000 clones, 80% to 90% of them singletons, with over 4.5% in the top ten. Unmatched junction bases numbered 14, after V lost 7 bases and J lost 8 bases. There are 15 residues in the CDR3. Germline V gene data show CDR1 as SNHLY and CDR2 as FYNNEI. Clinical history reported by participants formed the basis on which cohorts were assigned.

The sequenced sample consisted of PBMCs or T cells enriched from blood (not recorded which). The sequence was collected from a man between 25 and 39 years old who had recovered from COVID-19. V gene TRBV2 combines with J gene TRBJ1-3; 7 nucleotides match TRBD1. CDR3 sequence reads: CASIGGTTGIDTIYF. CDR3 bases: TGTGCCAGCATCGGTGGGACGACAGGGATAGACACCATATATTTT.